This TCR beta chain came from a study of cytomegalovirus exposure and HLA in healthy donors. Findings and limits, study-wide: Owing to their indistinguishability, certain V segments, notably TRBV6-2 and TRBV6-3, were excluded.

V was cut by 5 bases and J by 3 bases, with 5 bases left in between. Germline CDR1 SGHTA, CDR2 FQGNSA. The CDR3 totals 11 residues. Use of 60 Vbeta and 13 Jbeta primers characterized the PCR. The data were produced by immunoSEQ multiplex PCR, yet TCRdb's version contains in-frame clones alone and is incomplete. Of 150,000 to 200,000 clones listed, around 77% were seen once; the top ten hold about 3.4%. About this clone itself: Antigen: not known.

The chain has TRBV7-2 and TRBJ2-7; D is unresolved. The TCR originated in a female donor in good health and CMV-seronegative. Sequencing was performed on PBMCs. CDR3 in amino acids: CASSPLYEQYF. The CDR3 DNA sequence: TGTGCCAGCAGCCCCCTCTACGAGCAGTACTTC. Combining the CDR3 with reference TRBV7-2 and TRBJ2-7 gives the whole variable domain GAGVSQSPSNKVTEKGKDVELRCDPISGHTALYWYRQSLGQGLEFLIYFQGNSAPDKSGLPSDRFSAERTGGSVSTLTIQRTQQEDSAVYLCASSPLYEQYFGPGTRLTVT.